Listed below are T cell receptor beta chains from one sample, sequenced in a study of T cell responses to AZD1222 COVID-19 vaccine. Data came from immunoSEQ multiplex PCR; TCRdb stores just in-frame clones and leaves some out. The data contain about 130,000 clones, roughly nine tenths of them singletons. This specimen consisted of peripheral blood, obtained on day 0 of AZD1222 vaccination. Receptors were obtained from an adult in good health. The CDR3 runs from the conserved cysteine through the conserved F or W. Fields, in order: D gene, clone size, J gene, V gene, CDR3 DNA, CDR3 protein. The D gene is left open where the match is weak. A row's size may be missing; if present it is once, few, many or a size class.

d_gene: TRBD1; abundance: .; j_gene: TRBJ2-1; v_gene: TRBV24-1; CDR3nt: TGTGCCACCGGGACAGGGAGTGTGGATGAGCAGTTCTTC; CDR3aa: CATGTGSVDEQFF
d_gene: TRBD1; abundance: .; j_gene: TRBJ1-6; v_gene: TRBV30; CDR3nt: TGTGCCTGGAGTAAGACAGGGACCGAACCCCTCCACTTT; CDR3aa: CAWSKTGTEPLHF
d_gene: TRBD2; abundance: .; j_gene: TRBJ2-2; v_gene: TRBV10-2; CDR3nt: TGCGCCAGCAGTGAGGGGACTAGCGGGAGTCGTGGGGAGCTGTTTTTT; CDR3aa: CASSEGTSGSRGELFF
d_gene: TRBD1; abundance: .; j_gene: TRBJ2-7; v_gene: TRBV5-1; CDR3nt: TGCGCCAGCAGCTTGGGACAGGGGAACGAGCAGTACTTC; CDR3aa: CASSLGQGNEQYF
d_gene: .; abundance: .; j_gene: TRBJ2-1; v_gene: TRBV2; CDR3nt: TGTGCCAGCAGTGAATTAGGCGGAGGGGGCTACAATGAGCAGTTCTTC; CDR3aa: CASSELGGGGYNEQFF
d_gene: .; abundance: .; j_gene: TRBJ1-6; v_gene: TRBV10-1; CDR3nt: TGCGCCAGCACAGCTAATTCACCCCTCCACTTT; CDR3aa: CASTANSPLHF
d_gene: .; abundance: once; j_gene: TRBJ1-5; v_gene: TRBV18; CDR3nt: TGTGCCAGCTCACCAGGCAGGGGAAATCAGCCCCAGCATTTT; CDR3aa: CASSPGRGNQPQHF
d_gene: TRBD2; abundance: once; j_gene: TRBJ2-7; v_gene: TRBV9; CDR3nt: TGTGCCAGCAGCGTAGGACGCGGACTAGCGGTCTACGAGCAGTACTTC; CDR3aa: CASSVGRGLAVYEQYF
d_gene: .; abundance: .; j_gene: TRBJ2-7; v_gene: TRBV6-2/TRBV6-3; CDR3nt: TGTGCCAGCAGTTACGTAGGCGGTTCGGGGGCCTACGAGCAGTACTTC; CDR3aa: CASSYVGGSGAYEQYF
d_gene: TRBD2; abundance: .; j_gene: TRBJ2-7; v_gene: TRBV5-5; CDR3nt: TGTGCCAGCAGCTTGTTGGGACTAGCTGCCTACGAGCAGTACTTC; CDR3aa: CASSLLGLAAYEQYF
d_gene: .; abundance: .; j_gene: TRBJ1-5; v_gene: TRBV19; CDR3nt: TGTGCCAGTAGTATTGACGGGGATAGCAATCAGCCCCAGCATTTT; CDR3aa: CASSIDGDSNQPQHF
d_gene: .; abundance: .; j_gene: TRBJ1-4; v_gene: TRBV19; CDR3nt: TGTGCCAGTAGTTCCGGGAGGAACCCTGTGGGGACTAATGAAAAACTGTTTTTT; CDR3aa: CASSSGRNPVGTNEKLFF
d_gene: .; abundance: .; j_gene: TRBJ1-4; v_gene: TRBV5-1; CDR3nt: TGCGCCAGACCAACAGGCACCAATGAAAAACTGTTTTTT; CDR3aa: CARPTGTNEKLFF
d_gene: .; abundance: once; j_gene: TRBJ1-4; v_gene: TRBV16; CDR3nt: TGTGCCAGCAGCCACGACAGTAATGAAAAACTGTTTTTT; CDR3aa: CASSHDSNEKLFF
d_gene: .; abundance: .; j_gene: TRBJ1-2; v_gene: TRBV5-4; CDR3nt: TGTGCCAGCAGCTTGGATATTGTGCTGGGCAGGGGCTACACCTTC; CDR3aa: CASSLDIVLGRGYTF
d_gene: .; abundance: .; j_gene: TRBJ2-3; v_gene: TRBV21-1; CDR3nt: TGTGCCAGCAGCAAAGCGCGACGGCAGCGGAGTACTACAGATACGCAGTATTTT; CDR3aa: CASSKARRQRSTTDTQYF
d_gene: .; abundance: .; j_gene: TRBJ2-3; v_gene: TRBV24-1; CDR3nt: TGTGCCACCAGTCCCGGCGGGCCCACAGATACGCAGTATTTT; CDR3aa: CATSPGGPTDTQYF
d_gene: TRBD2; abundance: .; j_gene: TRBJ2-1; v_gene: TRBV7-9; CDR3nt: TGTGCCAGCCCATCCCTAGCGGGAGATATCAATGAGCAGTTCTTC; CDR3aa: CASPSLAGDINEQFF
d_gene: .; abundance: .; j_gene: TRBJ2-1; v_gene: TRBV5-1; CDR3nt: TGCGCCAGCAGCTCGACCCCCGAGTCGTACAATGAGCAGTTCTTC; CDR3aa: CASSSTPESYNEQFF
d_gene: .; abundance: .; j_gene: TRBJ2-2; v_gene: TRBV24-1; CDR3nt: TGTGCCACCAGCTCCGGGACAATAAACACCGGGGAGCTGTTTTTT; CDR3aa: CATSSGTINTGELFF
d_gene: .; abundance: .; j_gene: TRBJ1-2; v_gene: TRBV5-3; CDR3nt: TGTGCCAGAAGTTCTCAGGGGTCTGACTATGGCTACACCTTC; CDR3aa: CARSSQGSDYGYTF
d_gene: .; abundance: .; j_gene: TRBJ1-1; v_gene: TRBV27; CDR3nt: TGTGCCAGCAGTTTTGTAGGGTTGGGAAACACTGAAGCTTTCTTT; CDR3aa: CASSFVGLGNTEAFF
d_gene: TRBD1; abundance: .; j_gene: TRBJ1-5; v_gene: TRBV28; CDR3nt: TGTGCCAGCAGTTTAGGGGACAGGAAAAATCAGCCCCAGCATTTT; CDR3aa: CASSLGDRKNQPQHF
d_gene: .; abundance: .; j_gene: TRBJ1-1; v_gene: TRBV7-9; CDR3nt: TGTGCCAGCAGCTTAGGAGTAGGGGGTGAAAAAGCTTTCTTT; CDR3aa: CASSLGVGGEKAFF
d_gene: TRBD1; abundance: .; j_gene: TRBJ1-4; v_gene: TRBV5-1; CDR3nt: TGCGCCAGCAGCTTGGGGATAGGGGGCGACGAAAAACTGTTTTTT; CDR3aa: CASSLGIGGDEKLFF
d_gene: TRBD2; abundance: .; j_gene: TRBJ2-2; v_gene: TRBV5-8; CDR3nt: TGTGCCAGCAGCTACGGGACTAGCGGGAACACCGGGGAGCTGTTTTTT; CDR3aa: CASSYGTSGNTGELFF
d_gene: .; abundance: .; j_gene: TRBJ2-1; v_gene: TRBV27; CDR3nt: TGTGCCAGCAGGTTAGCGGTAAGCTCCTACAATGAGCAGTTCTTC; CDR3aa: CASRLAVSSYNEQFF
d_gene: TRBD2; abundance: once; j_gene: TRBJ2-2; v_gene: TRBV7-2; CDR3nt: TGTGCCAGCAGCTTAGAGGCTAGCGGGAGTTTCGGCGGGGAGCTGTTTTTT; CDR3aa: CASSLEASGSFGGELFF
d_gene: .; abundance: .; j_gene: TRBJ2-7; v_gene: TRBV29-1; CDR3nt: TGCAGCGTTGAAGGGCCGAACTACGAGCAGTACTTC; CDR3aa: CSVEGPNYEQYF
d_gene: .; abundance: .; j_gene: TRBJ1-4; v_gene: TRBV6-5; CDR3nt: TGTGCCAGCGGGCACGGACATCTTGAAAAACTGTTTTTT; CDR3aa: CASGHGHLEKLFF
d_gene: .; abundance: few; j_gene: TRBJ2-7; v_gene: TRBV7-9; CDR3nt: TGTGCCAGCAGCTTTAGGGATAACCCCTACGAGCAGTACTTC; CDR3aa: CASSFRDNPYEQYF
d_gene: TRBD2; abundance: .; j_gene: TRBJ2-6; v_gene: TRBV7-2; CDR3nt: TGTGCCAGCAGCCCCTCGGCGGGGGGCGGGGCCAACGTCCTGACTTTC; CDR3aa: CASSPSAGGGANVLTF
d_gene: TRBD2; abundance: .; j_gene: TRBJ2-1; v_gene: TRBV7-6; CDR3nt: TGTGCCAGCAGCCTAGCGGGAGCCTACAATGAGCAGTTCTTC; CDR3aa: CASSLAGAYNEQFF
d_gene: .; abundance: once; j_gene: TRBJ2-2; v_gene: TRBV18; CDR3nt: TGTGCCAGCTCACCAGGGAAGGGATGGACCGGGGAGCTGTTTTTT; CDR3aa: CASSPGKGWTGELFF
d_gene: .; abundance: many; j_gene: TRBJ2-1; v_gene: TRBV19; CDR3nt: TGTGCCAGTAGTATAGGGGGACCCAGGCCCTACAATGAGCAGTTCTTC; CDR3aa: CASSIGGPRPYNEQFF
d_gene: .; abundance: .; j_gene: TRBJ1-3; v_gene: TRBV7-9; CDR3nt: TGTGCCAGCAGCCGGACGGAGAGCTCTGGAAACACCATATATTTT; CDR3aa: CASSRTESSGNTIYF
d_gene: .; abundance: .; j_gene: TRBJ2-1; v_gene: TRBV19; CDR3nt: TGTGCCAGTAGTATTTCACTAGCATCCTACAATGAGCAGTTCTTC; CDR3aa: CASSISLASYNEQFF
d_gene: TRBD1; abundance: .; j_gene: TRBJ2-5; v_gene: TRBV6-5; CDR3nt: TGTGCCAGCAGGGGACAGGGCGAGACCCAGTACTTC; CDR3aa: CASRGQGETQYF
d_gene: .; abundance: .; j_gene: TRBJ2-7; v_gene: TRBV7-2; CDR3nt: TGTGCCAGCAGCCTCAGGGTGAACGCCTACGAGCAGTACTTC; CDR3aa: CASSLRVNAYEQYF
d_gene: TRBD2; abundance: .; j_gene: TRBJ2-7; v_gene: TRBV4-1; CDR3nt: TGCGCCAGCAGCCAACCGACTAGCGCGGGGGGGGGCGAGCAGTACTTC; CDR3aa: CASSQPTSAGGGEQYF
d_gene: TRBD1; abundance: .; j_gene: TRBJ1-3; v_gene: TRBV6-1; CDR3nt: TGTGCCAGCAGTGAAGAGGGACAGGGGACTGGAAACACCATATATTTT; CDR3aa: CASSEEGQGTGNTIYF
d_gene: .; abundance: once; j_gene: TRBJ1-5; v_gene: TRBV9; CDR3nt: TGTGCCAGCAGCGTCGGACAGTGGAGCAATCAGCCCCAGCATTTT; CDR3aa: CASSVGQWSNQPQHF
d_gene: .; abundance: few; j_gene: TRBJ2-1; v_gene: TRBV19; CDR3nt: TGTGCCAGTATGTTCGGCAAAGAGAGGGGGGGGTCCTACAATGAGCAGTTCTTC; CDR3aa: CASMFGKERGGSYNEQFF
d_gene: .; abundance: .; j_gene: TRBJ1-1; v_gene: TRBV9; CDR3nt: TGTGCCAGCAGCAAACTCCCGAACACTGAAGCTTTCTTT; CDR3aa: CASSKLPNTEAFF
d_gene: .; abundance: .; j_gene: TRBJ1-2; v_gene: TRBV4-3; CDR3nt: TGCGCCAGCAGCCAAGACGGCGGGGCTAACTATGGCTACACCTTC; CDR3aa: CASSQDGGANYGYTF
d_gene: .; abundance: .; j_gene: TRBJ1-5; v_gene: TRBV4-1; CDR3nt: TGCGCCAGCAGCCAAGCTTCTAGCAATCAGCCCCAGCATTTT; CDR3aa: CASSQASSNQPQHF
d_gene: .; abundance: .; j_gene: TRBJ2-2; v_gene: TRBV6-2/TRBV6-3; CDR3nt: TGTGCCAGCAGTACTCGGGGGCGCTCAGCAATGGCCACCGGGGAGCTGTTTTTT; CDR3aa: CASSTRGRSAMATGELFF
d_gene: TRBD2; abundance: .; j_gene: TRBJ2-7; v_gene: TRBV7-9; CDR3nt: TGTGCCAGCAGCAATCAAGCGACTAGCGGGAGCTCCTACGAGCAGTACTTC; CDR3aa: CASSNQATSGSSYEQYF